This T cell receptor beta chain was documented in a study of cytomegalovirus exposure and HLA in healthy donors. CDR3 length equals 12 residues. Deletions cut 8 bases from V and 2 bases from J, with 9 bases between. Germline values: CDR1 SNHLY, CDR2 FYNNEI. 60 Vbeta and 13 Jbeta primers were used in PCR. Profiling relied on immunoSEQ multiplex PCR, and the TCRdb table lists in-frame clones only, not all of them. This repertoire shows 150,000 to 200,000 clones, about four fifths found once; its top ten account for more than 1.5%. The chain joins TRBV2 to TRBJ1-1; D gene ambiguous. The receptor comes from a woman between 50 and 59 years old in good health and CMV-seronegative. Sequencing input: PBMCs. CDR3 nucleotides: TGTGCCAGCGGGAGGGTAAACACTGAAGCTTTCTTT. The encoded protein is CASGRVNTEAFF.